Below, 31 T cell receptor beta chains from the same sample are listed, as sequenced in a study of T cells in Graves' hyperthyroidism and ophthalmopathy. RNA transcripts were the template for amplifying TCR beta CDR3 regions. The HTBI primer set drove a first-round RT-PCR of the TCR CDR3. TCRdb called the multiplex PCR reads again in MiXCR, with one record for every CDR3 protein. The sample includes more than 350,000 distinct CDR3 sequences, 14% to 15% seen only once; the top ten take about 33%. Specimen: blood. These TCRs come from a woman aged 30 to 39 with Graves' hyperthyroidism.

This clonotype was seen at least ten times. This sequence joins TRBV7-2 and TRBJ2-7; D gene unclear. Trimming took off 1 base at V and 2 bases at J, with 9 bases between the two ends. Germline-derived CDR1 and CDR2 are SGHTA and FQGNSA. The CDR3 consists of 14 residues. CDR3 sequence (DNA): TGTGCCAGCAGCTTAGGGGGAATTCCCTACGAGCAGTACTTC. As protein: CASSLGGIPYEQYF. The entire variable domain, with the rest obtained from reference TRBV7-2 and TRBJ2-7, is as follows: GAGVSQSPSNKVTEKGKDVELRCDPISGHTALYWYRQSLGQGLEFLIYFQGNSAPDKSGLPSDRFSAERTGGSVSTLTIQRTQQEDSAVYLCASSLGGIPYEQYFGPGTRLTVT.

The chain couples TRBV19 to TRBJ2-2; D is possibly TRBD1 (6 bases). CDR1 LNHDA and CDR2 SQIVND come from the germline V gene (reference sequence). CDR3 length: 15 amino acids. Trimming took 3 bases from V and 4 from J, leaving 12 bases between them. The CDR3 region has the DNA TGTGCCAGTAGTATCGGACAGACAAGCACCGGGGAGCTGTTTTTT. Translated, it gives CASSIGQTSTGELFF. The variable domain in full, completed from reference TRBV19 and TRBJ2-2, reads DGGITQSPKYLFRKEGQNVTLSCEQNLNHDAMYWYRQDPGQGLRLIYYSQIVNDFQKGDIAEGYSVSREKKESFPLTVTSAQKNPTAFYLCASSIGQTSTGELFFGEGSRLTVL.

In its sample, this clonotype was seen many times. The rearrangement uses TRBV27 and TRBJ1-1; 7 bases match TRBD1. V lost 1 base and J lost 1; bases outside the gene matches: 0. Germline loops: CDR1 MNHEY, CDR2 SMNVEV (reference sequence). This CDR3 comprises 14 residues. CDR3 coding DNA: TGTGCCAGCAGTTTATACAGGGGGAACACTGAAGCTTTCTTT. This gives the protein CASSLYRGNTEAFF.

This clonotype has ten or more counts. V gene TRBV28 combines with J gene TRBJ1-3; D call uncertain. This CDR3 region has 16 residues. Germline values: CDR1 MDHEN, CDR2 SYDVKM. The V end was cut by 5 bases, the J end by 0 bases, with 14 bases between. This CDR3 reads CASSRRLTASGNTIYF. Written as DNA, the CDR3 is TGTGCCAGCAGTCGCCGACTCACCGCCTCTGGAAACACCATATATTTT.

The chain joins TRBV12-3 or TRBV12-4 to TRBJ1-4; no clear D. This CDR3 contains 12 residues. The V gene lost 5 bases and the J gene lost 4 bases, with 5 bases spanning the gap. The DNA for the CDR3 is TGTGCCAGCAGTGTCTTTAATGAAAAACTGTTTTTT. Translation gives CASSVFNEKLFF.

This clonotype was seen a few times. The genes are TRBV6-1 and TRBJ2-3; maybe TRBD1 (6 bases). Germline CDR1 and CDR2: MNHNS and SASEGT. V shed 5 bases and J shed 2 bases, with 17 bases lying between them. The CDR3 sequence is 16 residues long. The CDR3: CASSFYSGTPTDTQYF. The CDR3 DNA reads TGTGCCAGCAGTTTTTACTCCGGGACACCCACAGATACGCAGTATTTT.

Many counts were recorded for this clonotype. V usage is TRBV6-2 or TRBV6-3 and J usage is TRBJ2-1; 10 nucleotides line up with TRBD2. CDR1 and CDR2 (germline): MNHEY, SVGEGT. V was clipped by 6 bases and J by 5 bases; unmatched bases: 16. The CDR3 has 18 residues. The CDR3 here is CASSLSWASGSVNNEQFF. The CDR3 region has the DNA TGTGCCAGCAGCCTCTCGTGGGCTAGCGGGAGTGTTAACAATGAGCAGTTCTTC.

This clonotype showed up many times. CDR3 region: CASSLRSSGGNEQFF. Written as DNA, the CDR3 is TGTGCCAGCAGTTTAAGGTCTAGCGGGGGTAATGAGCAGTTCTTC. The chain employs TRBV27 and TRBJ2-1, with TRBD2 matching 10 bases. Trimming cost V 2 bases and J 7 bases; bases outside gene matches: 5. This CDR3 region has 15 residues. Per germline, CDR1 MNHEY and CDR2 SMNVEV (reference sequence).

The chain recombines TRBV5-6 with TRBJ2-7; D is uncertain. The CDR3 is made up of 15 amino acids. CDR1 is SGHDT and CDR2 is YYEEEE in the germline V gene. Trimming took 1 base from V and 2 from J, leaving 13 bases between them. The CDR3 region is CASSLNLNRPYEQYF. Here the CDR3 DNA reads TGTGCCAGCAGCTTGAATCTGAACAGACCCTACGAGCAGTACTTC.

The V and J genes are TRBV7-9 and TRBJ2-7; D gene ambiguous. The V gene's germline CDR1 is SEHNR and CDR2 FQNEAQ (reference sequence). This CDR3 region has 12 residues. Trimming left V 1 base short and J 5 bases short, with 6 bases between. CDR3 DNA: TGTGCCAGCAGCTTAGGAGACAACGAGCAGTACTTC. Amino acids: CASSLGDNEQYF.

This clonotype was detected ten times or more. The gene calls are TRBV6-1 and TRBJ2-1, with TRBD2 matching 13 bases. The CDR3 loop spans 16 amino acids. From germline, CDR1 is MNHNS and CDR2 SASEGT. V shed 4 bases and J 1 base; nucleotides not matched to a gene: 1. The CDR3 DNA reads as TGTGCCAGCAGTGGACTAGCGGGAGGATCCTACAATGAGCAGTTCTTC. Its translation is CASSGLAGGSYNEQFF.

The V gene is TRBV7-9, the J gene TRBJ1-6; D is uncertain. The CDR3 length is 15 residues. Germline-derived CDR1 and CDR2 are SEHNR and FQNEAQ (reference sequence). The V and J ends lost 6 bases and 9 bases respectively, with 18 bases between them. CDR3 DNA sequence: TGTGCCAGCAGGGCTTCCCGGGATGAAAGTTCACCCCTCCACTTT. Translated, it gives CASRASRDESSPLHF.

The chain joins TRBV7-2 to TRBJ2-5; D is unclear. This CDR3 has 13 amino acids. V was clipped by 2 bases and J by 4 bases, with 8 bases between them. Germline V gene lookup returns CDR1 SGHTA and CDR2 FQGNSA. The CDR3 DNA sequence: TGTGCCAGCAGCTTATGGGTAGGAGAGACCCAGTACTTC. Translating gives CASSLWVGETQYF. Full variable domain (outside the CDR3, taken from reference TRBV7-2 and TRBJ2-5): GAGVSQSPSNKVTEKGKDVELRCDPISGHTALYWYRQSLGQGLEFLIYFQGNSAPDKSGLPSDRFSAERTGGSVSTLTIQRTQQEDSAVYLCASSLWVGETQYFGPGTRLLVL.

The chain combines TRBV6-2 or TRBV6-3 with TRBJ2-2; D remains ambiguous. The V and J ends lost 7 bases and 3 bases respectively, with 9 bases between them. CDR1 is MNHEY and CDR2 is SVGEGT in the germline V gene. The CDR3 is made up of 13 amino acids. CDR3 residues: CASKARDTGELFF. The CDR3 DNA sequence: TGTGCCAGCAAAGCGCGAGACACCGGGGAGCTGTTTTTT.

The chain uses TRBV7-9 and TRBJ1-2; 7 bases are a match to TRBD1. Trimming removed 2 bases from V and 1 base from J; junction bases left unmatched: 7. Germline V CDR1 and CDR2: SEHNR, FQNEAQ (reference sequence). The CDR3 is 16 amino acids. The CDR3 bases are TGTGCCAGCAGCTTATCCCGGGACAGCCTTAACTATGGCTACACCTTC. Its protein product is CASSLSRDSLNYGYTF. The full variable domain, rest sourced from reference TRBV7-9 and TRBJ1-2, is DTGVSQNPRHKITKRGQNVTFRCDPISEHNRLYWYRQTLGQGPEFLTYFQNEAQLEKSRLLSDRFSAERPKGSFSTLEIQRTEQGDSAMYLCASSLSRDSLNYGYTFGSGTRLTVV.

With regard to this clonotype: Possible read error: a much larger clone is one base away. The chain carries TRBV11-2 and TRBJ2-1, with 8 bases fitting TRBD2. The CDR3 is 14 amino acids. The germline V gene encodes CDR1 SGHAT and CDR2 FQNNGV. The V segment lost 2 bases and the J segment 5 bases; nucleotides outside the gene matches: 2. In DNA form, the CDR3 reads TGTGCCAGCAGCTTAAAGCGGGAGAACAATGAGCAGTTCTTC. Its translation: CASSLKRENNEQFF.

This clonotype was picked up many times. This rearrangement joins TRBV18 to TRBJ2-6; a possible D gene is TRBD2 (5 bases). Trimming removed 6 bases at V and 1 base at J, with 10 bases between. The V gene's germline CDR1 is KGHSH and CDR2 LQKENI. This CDR3 spans 15 amino acids. The CDR3 DNA sequence: TGTGCCAGCTCGGACTGGATGTCTGGGGCCAACGTCCTGACTTTC. It specifies CASSDWMSGANVLTF.

This clonotype came up many times. The chain employs TRBV12-3 or TRBV12-4 and TRBJ1-1; possibly TRBD1 for D (6 bases). Trimming removed 7 bases from V and 7 bases from J, with 16 bases in between. The CDR3 runs 13 residues. The CDR3: CASTIGGSGEAFF. Written as DNA, the CDR3 is TGTGCCAGCACTATAGGGGGTTCTGGTGAAGCTTTCTTT.

The rearrangement uses TRBV29-1 and TRBJ1-5; 7 bases match TRBD1. CDR1 and CDR2 from the germline V gene are SQVTM and ANQGSEA. The CDR3 runs to 16 residues. The J segment lost 0 bases and the V segment lost 5 bases, leaving 10 bases of the junction unmatched. The CDR3 region is CSVPTGAQGSNQPQHF. The CDR3 DNA sequence: TGCAGCGTTCCCACAGGGGCACAGGGTAGCAATCAGCCCCAGCATTTT. Looking up the rest from reference TRBV29-1 and TRBJ1-5 gives the full variable domain: SAVISQKPSRDICQRGTSLTIQCQVDSQVTMMFWYRQQPGQSLTLIATANQGSEATYESGFVIDKFPISRPNLTFSTLTVSNMSPEDSSIYLCSVPTGAQGSNQPQHFGDGTRLSIL.

V is TRBV28 and J is TRBJ2-1; tentative D call: TRBD2 (5 bases). CDR1 is MDHEN, CDR2 SYDVKM, per germline. The CDR3 consists of 13 residues. The germline V and J ends were trimmed by 9 bases and 6 bases, with 15 bases remaining between them. CDR3 nucleotides: TGTGCCAGTACTAGTAAGGCTACCAATGAGCAGTTCTTC. It encodes CASTSKATNEQFF.

The chain carries TRBV10-2 and TRBJ1-3; 10 nucleotides line up with TRBD1. Per germline, CDR1 WSHSY and CDR2 SAAADI. The CDR3 runs 16 residues. With V trimmed by 5 bases and J by 1 base, 5 bases remained unmatched. CDR3 loop: CASSMTGGESGNTIYF. CDR3 DNA sequence: TGCGCCAGCAGTATGACAGGGGGCGAGTCTGGAAACACCATATATTTT.

This chain joins TRBV6-5 and TRBJ2-4; D ambiguous. CDR3 length: 17 amino acids. Germline V lookup: CDR1 MNHEY, CDR2 SVGAGI. The V end lost 0 bases, the J end lost 0 bases, and 12 bases lay between the germline ends. This chain's CDR3 is CASSYSNRALAKNIQYF. CDR3 nucleotides: TGTGCCAGCAGTTACTCGAACCGGGCACTAGCCAAAAACATTCAGTACTTC.

This clonotype showed up many times. V is TRBV30 and J is TRBJ2-5; D uncertain. The V end was cut by 4 bases, the J end by 5 bases, with 11 bases between. The CDR3 runs 12 residues. Germline V gene sequence: CDR1 GTSNPN, CDR2 SVGIG (reference sequence). CDR3 DNA: TGTGCCTGGAAGCGAGGTTGGGAGACCCAGTACTTC. Protein: CAWKRGWETQYF.

The rearrangement links TRBV11-2 to TRBJ2-7; 7 positions match TRBD2. This CDR3 comprises 15 residues. In germline, CDR1 is SGHAT, CDR2 FQNNGV. The junction had 5 bases not matched to a gene; V was cut back by 1 base and J by 2 bases. CDR3 residues: CASSLAWLAAYEQYF. In DNA, the CDR3 is TGTGCCAGCAGCTTAGCATGGCTAGCGGCCTACGAGCAGTACTTC.

This clonotype has a count of ten or more. The gene calls are TRBV10-1 and TRBJ2-1; TRBD2 aligns across 11 bases. Per germline, CDR1 WNHNN and CDR2 SYGVQD (reference sequence). The J segment lost 3 bases and the V segment lost 1 base, leaving 2 bases of the junction unmatched. This CDR3 contains 16 residues. CDR3 in DNA: TGCGCCAGCAGTGAGTTGACTAGCGGGAACTACAATGAGCAGTTCTTC. Translation: CASSELTSGNYNEQFF.

This clonotype was counted only a few times. V gene TRBV5-1 combines with J gene TRBJ2-2; 8 positions match TRBD1. This CDR3 has 15 amino acids. The trim removed 6 bases at V and 5 bases at J, leaving 9 bases unmatched. Germline V gene data show CDR1 as SGHRS and CDR2 as YFSETQ. The CDR3 sequence is CASNPLDRGTGELFF. The CDR3 DNA reads TGCGCCAGCAACCCCTTAGACAGGGGAACCGGGGAGCTGTTTTTT.

CDR3 DNA: TGTGCCAGCAGTTTGGGGCTAGCGGGAGCGGTAGAGACCCAGTACTTC. Translation: CASSLGLAGAVETQYF. This rearrangement joins TRBV12-3 or TRBV12-4 to TRBJ2-5; 10 nucleotides match TRBD2. The trim removed 3 bases at V and 4 bases at J, leaving 8 bases unmatched. The CDR3 covers 16 residues.

This rearrangement joins TRBV6-1 to TRBJ1-6; no clear D gene. V was clipped by 7 bases and J by 7 bases, with 20 bases between them. Germline CDR1 is MNHNS and CDR2 is SASEGT. The CDR3 runs 16 residues. CDR3 sequence reads: CASNGLGPRRNSPLHF. CDR3 DNA: TGTGCCAGCAACGGTCTCGGGCCCCGGAGGAATTCACCCCTCCACTTT.

This chain joins TRBV12-3 or TRBV12-4 and TRBJ1-1; D gene ambiguous. The CDR3 is made up of 12 amino acids. Trimming took 6 bases from V and 10 from J, leaving 15 bases between them. The CDR3 loop is CASSPGLFVAFF. Here the CDR3 DNA reads TGTGCCAGCAGCCCCGGCCTTTTTGTAGCTTTCTTT.

The chain couples TRBV3-1 to TRBJ2-3; D is undetermined. The CDR3 has 16 residues. CDR1 is LGHDT and CDR2 is YNNKEL in the germline V gene (reference sequence). Trimming pared 5 bases from V and 5 bases from J, leaving 20 bases between. In nucleotides, the CDR3 is TGTGCCAGCAGCACCCCAAAGGGTTCGTCCGGAGATACGCAGTATTTT. Residues: CASSTPKGSSGDTQYF.

There are a few counts of this clonotype. V gene TRBV20-1 combines with J gene TRBJ1-1, with D perhaps matching TRBD1 (5 bases). CDR3 length: 15 amino acids. V shed 3 bases and J shed 2 bases, with 16 bases lying between them. Germline V gene sequence: CDR1 DFQATT, CDR2 SNEGSKA (reference sequence). CDR3: CSARGHSGINTEAFF. The CDR3 DNA is TGCAGTGCTAGGGGCCACTCAGGGATCAACACTGAAGCTTTCTTT.